A single sample gave rise to the 15 T cell receptor beta chains below, sequenced in a study of cytomegalovirus exposure and HLA in healthy donors. Vbeta (60) and Jbeta (13) primers were used in the PCR. Profiling relied on immunoSEQ multiplex PCR, and the TCRdb table lists in-frame clones only, not all of them. The table has around 160,000 clones, around three quarters seen once. Input material: PBMCs. The receptors were sampled from a woman aged 40 to 50 in good health and CMV-seronegative.

This clone was detected only once. The J gene is TRBJ1-1, the V gene TRBV7-9; maybe TRBD1 (6 bases). The CDR3 is 13 amino acids. The V gene's germline CDR1 is SEHNR and CDR2 FQNEAQ (reference sequence). The V end lost 5 bases, the J end lost 8 bases, and 15 bases lay between the germline ends. The CDR3 loop is CASSPSGGAEAFF. The CDR3 nucleotides are TGTGCCAGCAGCCCCTCGGGGGGCGCAGAAGCTTTCTTT.

The V call is TRBV30, the J call TRBJ2-7; tentatively, D is TRBD2 (6 bases). Germline loops: CDR1 GTSNPN, CDR2 SVGIG (reference sequence). The CDR3 totals 16 residues. V was trimmed by 2 bases and J by 2 bases, leaving 19 bases between them. Here the CDR3 DNA reads TGTGCCTGGAGTCCCCCCCTAGCGCTTATTACCTACGAGCAGTACTTC. Protein product: CAWSPPLALITYEQYF.

The chain is built from TRBV10-2 and TRBJ2-1, with 7 bases matching TRBD1. V trimming: 0 bases; J trimming: 5 bases; junction bases outside the gene matches: 7. The germline V gene encodes CDR1 WSHSY and CDR2 SAAADI. CDR3 size: 16 residues. In DNA, the CDR3 is TGCGCCAGCAGTGAGTCAGGGGGCGCCCCCCACAATGAGCAGTTCTTC. Translating it yields CASSESGGAPHNEQFF.

This chain connects TRBV9 to TRBJ2-7, with a tentative D call TRBD2 (5 bases). The germline V gene encodes CDR1 SGDLS and CDR2 YYNGEE. This CDR3 comprises 15 residues. The V and J ends lost 0 bases and 0 bases respectively, with 10 bases between them. CDR3 DNA sequence: TGTGCCAGCAGCGTAGCGGAGGACGCCTCCTACGAGCAGTACTTC. Translating it yields CASSVAEDASYEQYF.

The V and J genes are TRBV6-5 and TRBJ1-5; D not certain. V lost 5 bases and J lost 5, with 10 bases in between. The CDR3 loop spans 13 amino acids. The V gene's germline CDR1 is MNHEY and CDR2 SVGAGI. CDR3: CASSERVYQPQHF. CDR3 DNA: TGTGCCAGCAGTGAACGGGTTTATCAGCCCCAGCATTTT.

The chain joins TRBV27 to TRBJ2-7, with D possibly matching TRBD2 (5 bases). The CDR3 is made up of 14 amino acids. Germline assignment: CDR1 MNHEY and CDR2 SMNVEV (reference sequence). V gave up 5 bases and J gave up 0 bases, with 11 bases separating them. Written as DNA, the CDR3 is TGTGCCAGCAGTGAGGCGGGCCACTCCTACGAGCAGTACTTC. This translates into CASSEAGHSYEQYF.

This clone occurred a few times. This sequence joins TRBV30 and TRBJ2-6; tentatively, D is TRBD2 (5 bases). V was shortened by 1 base and J by 0 bases, with 13 bases between the two germline ends. Per germline, CDR1 GTSNPN and CDR2 SVGIG (reference sequence). The CDR3 runs 17 residues. CDR3 in DNA: TGTGCCTGGAGTGCCGGGATTCTAAGCTCTGGGGCCAACGTCCTGACTTTC. It yields the protein CAWSAGILSSGANVLTF.

This rearrangement joins TRBV5-4 to TRBJ2-3, with a tentative D call TRBD1 (7 bases). Germline CDR1 reads SGHNT; CDR2 reads YYREEE (reference sequence). Trimming stripped 4 bases from V and 6 bases from J, with 24 bases between. CDR3 length: 17 residues. The CDR3 sequence is CASSPTSDRLRGDTQYF. CDR3 DNA sequence: TGTGCCAGCAGCCCAACCTCGGACAGGCTTCGGGGGGATACGCAGTATTTT.

This clone was seen a few times. V usage is TRBV5-1 and J usage is TRBJ2-5; 14 bases agree with TRBD2. This CDR3 has 17 amino acids. V was clipped by 0 bases and J by 3 bases; unmatched bases: 4. Germline V lookup: CDR1 SGHRS, CDR2 YFSETQ. CDR3 nucleotide sequence: TGCGCCAGCAGCTTGGTCGGACTAGCGGGAGGCGAAGAGACCCAGTACTTC. As protein: CASSLVGLAGGEETQYF.

In this sample, this clone turned up a few times. The chain carries TRBV6-5 and TRBJ2-1; 8 bases align to TRBD2. V dropped 4 bases and J dropped 9; count of bases not matched to a gene: 8. The CDR3 runs to 14 residues. Germline V gene lookup returns CDR1 MNHEY and CDR2 SVGAGI. The CDR3 is CASSLERERTEQFF. The CDR3, as DNA: TGTGCCAGCAGTTTGGAGCGGGAGCGGACTGAGCAGTTCTTC.

The rearrangement links TRBV28 to TRBJ2-6; D not certain. V lost 5 bases and J lost 0, with 17 bases in between. Germline CDR1 is MDHEN and CDR2 is SYDVKM. This CDR3 has 18 amino acids. CDR3: CASSLSSLYVSGANVLTF. The CDR3 DNA reads TGTGCCAGCAGTCTCTCGTCGTTGTATGTCTCTGGGGCCAACGTCCTGACTTTC.

V gene TRBV28 combines with J gene TRBJ1-5; the D is unclear. The CDR3 contains 14 residues. Trimming cost V 5 bases and J 1 base, with 9 bases left between them. Germline loops: CDR1 MDHEN, CDR2 SYDVKM. The CDR3 sequence is CASSLHRSNQPQHF. DNA of the CDR3: TGTGCCAGCAGTCTCCACAGAAGCAATCAGCCCCAGCATTTT.

The V and J genes are TRBV6-1 and TRBJ1-1; 12 positions agree with TRBD1. The CDR3 has 14 amino acids. Looked up from germline, CDR1 is MNHNS and CDR2 is SASEGT. The V and J ends lost 2 bases and 11 bases, in that order; junction bases with no gene match: 6. This chain's CDR3 is CASSERGQGAAAFF. The CDR3 DNA follows: TGTGCCAGCAGTGAACGGGGACAGGGGGCGGCGGCTTTCTTT.

V gene TRBV5-1 combines with J gene TRBJ1-4; 8 bases are a match to TRBD1. Germline V gene data show CDR1 as SGHRS and CDR2 as YFSETQ. The CDR3 runs to 14 residues. V shed 2 bases, J shed 7 bases, and the junction held 4 bases outside the gene matches. CDR3 sequence (DNA): TGCGCCAGCAGCTTTGGACAGGGTGGTGAAAAACTGTTTTTT. Amino acid sequence: CASSFGQGGEKLFF.

Only a few counts were recorded for this clone. The chain employs TRBV9 and TRBJ2-1; 10 bases match TRBD2. V trimming: 4 bases; J trimming: 5 bases; junction bases outside the gene matches: 18. The CDR3 spans 19 residues. Germline V gene data show CDR1 as SGDLS and CDR2 as YYNGEE. The DNA for the CDR3 is TGTGCCAGCAGCCATCGACCGTCAGCGGGGACTAGCGCAAACAATGAGCAGTTCTTC. It codes for CASSHRPSAGTSANNEQFF.